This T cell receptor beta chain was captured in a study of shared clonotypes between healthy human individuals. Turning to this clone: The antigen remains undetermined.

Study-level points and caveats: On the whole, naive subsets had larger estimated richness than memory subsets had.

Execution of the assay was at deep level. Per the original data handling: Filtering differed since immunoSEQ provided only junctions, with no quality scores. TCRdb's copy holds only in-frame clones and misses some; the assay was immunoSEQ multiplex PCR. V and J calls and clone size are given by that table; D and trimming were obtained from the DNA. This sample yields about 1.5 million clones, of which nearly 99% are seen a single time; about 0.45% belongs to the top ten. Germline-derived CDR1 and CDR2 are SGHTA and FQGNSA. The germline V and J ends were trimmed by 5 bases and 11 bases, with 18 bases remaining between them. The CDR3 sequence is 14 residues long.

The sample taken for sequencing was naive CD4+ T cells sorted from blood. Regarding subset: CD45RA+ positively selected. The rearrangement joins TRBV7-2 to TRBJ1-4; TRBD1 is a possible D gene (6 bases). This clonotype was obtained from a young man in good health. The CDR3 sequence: CASSGGQRLSKLFF. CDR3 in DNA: TGTGCCAGCAGCGGAGGACAGAGACTCTCTAAACTGTTTTTT.